This is a list of T cell receptor beta chains from one sample in a study of regulatory T cells in long-lasting Graves disease. One entry per CDR3 protein, called by TCRdb with MiXCR from the multiplex PCR reads. The table lists about 450,000 distinct CDR3 sequences, 14% of them singletons. The data were also submitted as part of a second study, on T cells in Graves' hyperthyroidism and ophthalmopathy.

This material consisted of peripheral blood mononuclear cells (PBMCs), taken at new diagnosis, from a patient treated with antithyroid drugs. The receptors originated from a woman in her 50s with Graves disease. Each CDR3 is given with its conserved first and last residue. A D gene is named only where the DNA matches it firmly. Size values are once, few and many counts, or a class for expanded clones, and some rows have none.

j_call: TRBJ2-1; clone_size: NA; v_call: TRBV20-1; d_call: TRBD2; cdr3_nt: TGCAGTGCCCAATGGGGACTAGCGGGAGGGTATGAGCAGTTCTTC; cdr3_aa: CSAQWGLAGGYEQFF
j_call: TRBJ2-1; clone_size: NA; v_call: TRBV20-1; d_call: NA; cdr3_nt: TGCAGTGCTAGTTCGGGACACTACAATGAGCAGTTCTTC; cdr3_aa: CSASSGHYNEQFF
j_call: TRBJ1-3; clone_size: NA; v_call: TRBV6-1; d_call: NA; cdr3_nt: TGTGCCAGCAGTCAGACCAGGAGTTCTGGAAACACCATATATTTT; cdr3_aa: CASSQTRSSGNTIYF
j_call: TRBJ2-2; clone_size: many; v_call: TRBV3-1; d_call: NA; cdr3_nt: TGTGCCAGCAGCCATCCATCTGTCACCGGGGAGCTGTTTTTT; cdr3_aa: CASSHPSVTGELFF
j_call: TRBJ2-1; clone_size: many; v_call: TRBV7-3; d_call: TRBD2; cdr3_nt: TGTGCCAGCAGCTCACGACTAGCGGAGTACAATGAGCAGTTCTTC; cdr3_aa: CASSSRLAEYNEQFF
j_call: TRBJ2-1; clone_size: many; v_call: TRBV30; d_call: TRBD2; cdr3_nt: TGTGCCTGGAGTGTACCTACTAGCGGAGGGAGGGATGAGCAGTTCTTC; cdr3_aa: CAWSVPTSGGRDEQFF
j_call: TRBJ2-7; clone_size: few; v_call: TRBV6-2/TRBV6-3; d_call: TRBD2; cdr3_nt: TGTGCCAGCAGTTTTCTGGGTAGCGGGGAGCAGTACTTC; cdr3_aa: CASSFLGSGEQYF
j_call: TRBJ2-2; clone_size: many; v_call: TRBV7-3; d_call: TRBD1; cdr3_nt: TGTGCCAGCAGCCCCTCCTCCGGGACAGGGATAACCGGGGAGCTGTTTTTT; cdr3_aa: CASSPSSGTGITGELFF
j_call: TRBJ1-1; clone_size: many; v_call: TRBV30; d_call: NA; cdr3_nt: TGTGCCTGGAGTTTAGGACAGACGAACACTGAAGCTTTCTTT; cdr3_aa: CAWSLGQTNTEAFF
j_call: TRBJ2-5; clone_size: few; v_call: TRBV10-3; d_call: NA; cdr3_nt: TGTGCCATCAGTGACCTCAGGGGGGCAGGGGAGACCCAGTACTTC; cdr3_aa: CAISDLRGAGETQYF
j_call: TRBJ1-1; clone_size: many; v_call: TRBV28; d_call: TRBD1; cdr3_nt: TGTGCCAGCAGTTTATTGGGGACAGGGATCGTGAACACTGAAGCTTTCTTT; cdr3_aa: CASSLLGTGIVNTEAFF
j_call: TRBJ2-7; clone_size: few; v_call: TRBV4-1; d_call: TRBD1; cdr3_nt: TGCGCCAGCAGCCAAGATTATAGGACAGGGGCTTCCTACGAGCAGTACTTC; cdr3_aa: CASSQDYRTGASYEQYF
j_call: TRBJ1-5; clone_size: many; v_call: TRBV5-1; d_call: NA; cdr3_nt: TGCGCCAGCAGCCCGGGAGAGGTTACCAGGGGTCAGCCCCAGCATTTT; cdr3_aa: CASSPGEVTRGQPQHF
j_call: TRBJ2-7; clone_size: few; v_call: TRBV9; d_call: NA; cdr3_nt: TGTGCCAGCAGCGTAGAAGCCAACCCTTGGTACGAGCAGTACTTC; cdr3_aa: CASSVEANPWYEQYF
j_call: TRBJ2-1; clone_size: few; v_call: TRBV19; d_call: TRBD2; cdr3_nt: TGTGCCAGTAGCACCCGTTCGGGTGTAAGCGGGAGGGGTCGGAGCTCCTACAATGAGCAGTTCTTC; cdr3_aa: CASSTRSGVSGRGRSSYNEQFF
j_call: TRBJ1-1; clone_size: many; v_call: TRBV2; d_call: NA; cdr3_nt: TGTGCCAGCAGAGAGATTACGGCGACAGGTATAACCAAAGCTTTCTTT; cdr3_aa: CASREITATGITKAFF
j_call: TRBJ2-1; clone_size: few; v_call: TRBV27; d_call: TRBD2; cdr3_nt: TGTGCCAGCAGAGACCCCGGACTAGCGGCCTACAATGAGCAGTTCTTC; cdr3_aa: CASRDPGLAAYNEQFF
j_call: TRBJ2-5; clone_size: NA; v_call: TRBV5-5; d_call: TRBD1; cdr3_nt: TGTGCCAGCAGCACCTGGACAGGAGGTGGAGAGACCCAGTACTTC; cdr3_aa: CASSTWTGGGETQYF
j_call: TRBJ1-6; clone_size: few; v_call: TRBV30; d_call: NA; cdr3_nt: TGTGCCTGGAGTGTACGGTCGGATTCACCCCTCCACTTT; cdr3_aa: CAWSVRSDSPLHF
j_call: TRBJ2-4; clone_size: NA; v_call: TRBV7-2; d_call: NA; cdr3_nt: TGTGCCAGCAGCCCCACAGGGGGGGGAAACATTCAGTACTTC; cdr3_aa: CASSPTGGGNIQYF
j_call: TRBJ2-6; clone_size: once; v_call: TRBV19; d_call: NA; cdr3_nt: TGTGCCAGTGGGGGAGACAGGCGTTCTGGGGCCAACGTCCTGACTTTC; cdr3_aa: CASGGDRRSGANVLTF
j_call: TRBJ2-4; clone_size: NA; v_call: TRBV27; d_call: TRBD1; cdr3_nt: TGTGCCAGCTCATATAAAGGGACAGCGGAGGAAAACATTCAGTACTTC; cdr3_aa: CASSYKGTAEENIQYF
j_call: TRBJ2-2; clone_size: many; v_call: TRBV28; d_call: NA; cdr3_nt: TGTGCCAGCAGTTCACCGGACGGACAGAGCGGGGAGCTGTTTTTT; cdr3_aa: CASSSPDGQSGELFF
j_call: TRBJ1-5; clone_size: few; v_call: TRBV6-2/TRBV6-3; d_call: NA; cdr3_nt: TGTGCCAGCAGTTACTCCGAACTCGGGGCCCAGCATTTT; cdr3_aa: CASSYSELGAQHF
j_call: TRBJ2-5; clone_size: many; v_call: TRBV28; d_call: TRBD2; cdr3_nt: TGTGCCAGCCTGTACACTAGCGGCGGAACCCAGTACTTC; cdr3_aa: CASLYTSGGTQYF
j_call: TRBJ2-3; clone_size: few; v_call: TRBV12-3/TRBV12-4; d_call: NA; cdr3_nt: TGTGCCAGCGGGTCCGAGGGAGAGGCAGATACGCAGTATTTT; cdr3_aa: CASGSEGEADTQYF
j_call: TRBJ1-3; clone_size: NA; v_call: TRBV5-5; d_call: NA; cdr3_nt: TGTGCCAGCAGCTTTCGGGCCGTGGAAGGTGGAAACACCATATATTTT; cdr3_aa: CASSFRAVEGGNTIYF
j_call: TRBJ1-3; clone_size: many; v_call: TRBV9; d_call: NA; cdr3_nt: TGTGCCAGCAGCGTAGGTCCTGGAAACACCATATATTTT; cdr3_aa: CASSVGPGNTIYF
j_call: TRBJ2-1; clone_size: many; v_call: TRBV6-5; d_call: NA; cdr3_nt: TGTGCCAGCAGTTACGTTTCGGGGATGAATGAGCAGTTCTTC; cdr3_aa: CASSYVSGMNEQFF
j_call: TRBJ1-2; clone_size: few; v_call: TRBV24-1; d_call: TRBD1; cdr3_nt: TGTGCCACCAGTGACCGAGACAGGGGCTATGGCTACACCTTC; cdr3_aa: CATSDRDRGYGYTF
j_call: TRBJ1-1; clone_size: NA; v_call: TRBV18; d_call: TRBD1; cdr3_nt: TGTGCCAGCTCACCACGAGTGGTTTCCGGACAGGGGAACACTGAAGCTTTCTTT; cdr3_aa: CASSPRVVSGQGNTEAFF
j_call: TRBJ2-1; clone_size: NA; v_call: TRBV10-3; d_call: TRBD1; cdr3_nt: TGTGCCATCAGGCCGGGACAGGGGACTTACAATGAGCAGTTCTTC; cdr3_aa: CAIRPGQGTYNEQFF
j_call: TRBJ1-1; clone_size: few; v_call: TRBV29-1; d_call: NA; cdr3_nt: TGCAGCGGGGGGTGGGGGGCCGGGGACACTGAAGCTTTCTTT; cdr3_aa: CSGGWGAGDTEAFF